This record concerns one T cell receptor (beta chain) sequence. The antigen remains unidentified. This sample was taken from a study of CD8+ T cells in alopecia areata. Trimming left V 2 bases short and J 7 bases short, with 9 bases between. The CDR3 covers 11 residues. Germline V gene sequence: CDR1 GTSNPN, CDR2 SVGIG (reference sequence). Following extraction, RNA underwent reverse transcription to cDNA, which served as the sequencing template. Assay: immunoSEQ multiplex PCR; the TCRdb copy retains only in-frame clones and omits some. The profile shows 180,000 or so clones, 63% of them singletons. Whole-study results and caveats: Higher clonality than in normal scalp was seen in lesional scalp, especially alopecia totalis/universalis.

The sequence derives from a human donor with alopecia areata. The specimen comprised CD4+ T cells sorted from blood, sampled at week 0. This rearrangement joins TRBV30 to TRBJ2-7, with unresolved D. The CDR3 DNA sequence: TGTGCCTGGAGTAAGGCAGTAGAGCAGTACTTC. Protein product: CAWSKAVEQYF.